This T cell receptor (beta chain) was sequenced during a study of PD-L1 blockade in urothelial cancer. This CDR3 contains 16 residues. The germline CDR1 and CDR2 sequences are SGHRS and YFSETQ. Trimming cost V 1 base and J 5 bases; bases outside gene matches: 7. Specified time point: pretreatment peripheral blood. Sequencing was performed with immunoSEQ multiplex PCR; in TCRdb, only in-frame clones are kept and a portion is missing. The table includes about 81,000 clones, 70% to 90% detected once. The table lists this clone with a count of one. The V call is TRBV5-1, the J call TRBJ1-2; 11 bases agree with TRBD1. The sequences come from PBMCs, collected around atezolizumab (anti-PD-L1) treatment. The TCR comes from an elderly woman with urothelial cancer. The CDR3 sequence is CASSLIIGTGGYGYTF. The CDR3 DNA is TGCGCCAGCAGCTTGATCATCGGGACAGGGGGTTATGGCTACACCTTC.